These T cell receptor beta chains were read from a single sample in a study of cytomegalovirus exposure and HLA in healthy donors. Sequencing was performed with immunoSEQ multiplex PCR; in TCRdb, only in-frame clones are kept and a portion is missing. In total, the table holds approximately 150,000 clones. The sample comprised PBMCs. These receptors originate from a middle-aged woman in good health and CMV-seronegative. CDR3s include the opening cysteine and the closing phenylalanine or tryptophan. The D gene is left open where the match is weak.

>16|TRBD1|TRBJ2-3|TRBV7-3
CASSRGDRGLSDTQYF
TGTGCCAGCAGCCGAGGGGACAGGGGTTTATCAGATACGCAGTATTTT
>11|NA|TRBJ1-1|TRBV6-6
CASSRDTEAFF
TGTGCCAGCAGTAGAGACACTGAAGCTTTCTTT
>13|NA|TRBJ2-1|TRBV11-3
CASSQGTYNEQFF
TGTGCCAGCAGCCAGGGCACCTACAATGAGCAGTTCTTC
>13|NA|TRBJ2-2|TRBV11-3
CASSLVGAGELFF
TGTGCCAGCAGCTTAGTGGGCGCCGGGGAGCTGTTTTTT
>14|TRBD1|TRBJ2-7|TRBV7-9
CASNPGTGRYEQYF
TGTGCCAGCAACCCCGGGACAGGGAGGTACGAGCAGTACTTC
>14|TRBD1|TRBJ1-1|TRBV6-5
CASRGDSRDTEAFF
TGTGCCAGCAGGGGGGACAGCCGGGACACTGAAGCTTTCTTT
>15|NA|TRBJ1-3|TRBV7-9
CASSKDSNSGNTIYF
TGTGCCAGCAGCAAGGACTCTAACTCTGGAAACACCATATATTTT
>16|TRBD2|TRBJ2-3|TRBV6-5
CASSWQGGGAEDTQYF
TGTGCCAGCAGTTGGCAAGGCGGGGGGGCCGAAGATACGCAGTATTTT
>13|NA|TRBJ1-1|TRBV7-9
CASSRSSGTEAFF
TGTGCCAGCAGCCGGAGCTCCGGCACTGAAGCTTTCTTT
>15|NA|TRBJ2-7|TRBV7-7
CASSLGTAIGYEQYF
TGTGCTAGCAGCTTAGGGACTGCCATAGGGTACGAGCAGTACTTC
>15|NA|TRBJ1-1|TRBV7-9
CASSSTGQANTEAFF
TGTGCCAGCAGCTCCACAGGTCAGGCGAACACTGAAGCTTTCTTT
>15|TRBD1|TRBJ2-1|TRBV4-3
CASSRTGTNYNEQFF
TGCGCCAGCTCGAGGACAGGGACAAATTACAATGAGCAGTTCTTC
>12|NA|TRBJ2-3|TRBV6-6
CASSYIADTQYF
TGTGCCAGCAGTTACATCGCAGATACGCAGTATTTT
>14|TRBD2|TRBJ2-5|TRBV2
CASRLGLAEETQYF
TGTGCCAGCAGATTGGGACTAGCAGAAGAGACCCAGTACTTC
>16|TRBD1|TRBJ2-7|TRBV19
CASSPIPSRTPGQGFF
TGTGCCAGTAGTCCGATACCATCCAGGACACCGGGACAGGGTTTCTTC
>15|NA|TRBJ1-2|TRBV5-6
CASSSGAGHLYGYTF
TGTGCCAGCAGCTCTGGAGCGGGCCACTTATATGGCTACACCTTC
>18|NA|TRBJ1-4|TRBV6-1
CASSANGPNRLDNEKLFF
TGTGCCAGCAGTGCTAACGGGCCAAACAGGTTGGATAATGAAAAACTGTTTTTT
>14|NA|TRBJ1-2|TRBV5-4
CASSPLTANYGYTF
TGTGCCAGCAGCCCTCTGACAGCTAACTATGGCTACACCTTC
>14|NA|TRBJ1-2|TRBV27
CASSARTEANGYTF
TGTGCCAGCAGTGCTCGGACAGAAGCGAATGGCTACACCTTC
>12|TRBD1|TRBJ2-1|TRBV6-5
CASSRQGRPQFF
TGTGCCAGCAGTAGACAGGGAAGGCCGCAGTTCTTC
>16|TRBD1|TRBJ2-2|TRBV5-5
CASSLEGTANTGELFF
TGTGCCAGCAGCTTGGAAGGGACAGCGAACACCGGGGAGCTGTTTTTT
>11|NA|TRBJ2-5|TRBV29-1
CSGSSQETQYF
TGCAGCGGGTCCAGTCAAGAGACCCAGTACTTC
>15|NA|TRBJ1-1|TRBV28
CASSLGGLMNTEAFF
TGTGCCAGCAGTTTAGGCGGCCTTATGAACACTGAAGCTTTCTTT
>13|TRBD2|TRBJ2-7|TRBV7-9
CASILAGGYEQYF
TGTGCCAGCATCCTAGCGGGGGGCTACGAGCAGTACTTC
>13|TRBD1|TRBJ1-5|TRBV6-6
CASKGGQNQPQHF
TGTGCCAGCAAAGGGGGACAGAATCAGCCCCAGCATTTT
>15|NA|TRBJ1-2|TRBV2
CASRTDSRAGYGYTF
TGTGCCAGCAGGACGGACAGTCGGGCTGGGTATGGCTACACCTTC
>15|NA|TRBJ1-2|TRBV12-1
CASSFAQGADYGYTF
NA
>13|NA|TRBJ1-1|TRBV7-3
CASSLAGNTEAFF
TGTGCCAGCAGCTTAGCCGGGAACACTGAAGCTTTCTTT
>14|TRBD1|TRBJ1-1|TRBV6-1
CASGTGTANTEAFF
TGTGCCAGCGGAACCGGGACAGCGAACACTGAAGCTTTCTTT
>14|NA|TRBJ1-5|TRBV27
CASRKGLAYQPQHF
TGTGCCAGCAGAAAGGGTCTAGCCTATCAGCCCCAGCATTTT
>13|NA|TRBJ2-7|TRBV18
CASSESPRSEQYF
TGTGCCAGCTCAGAGAGCCCAAGGAGCGAGCAGTACTTC
>16|NA|TRBJ2-2|TRBV7-3
CASSPLRTANTGELFF
TGTGCCAGCAGCCCGCTGAGGACAGCGAACACCGGGGAGCTGTTTTTT
>14|NA|TRBJ2-1|TRBV29-1
CSVFRGSSYNEQFF
TGCAGCGTTTTCCGGGGAAGCTCCTACAATGAGCAGTTCTTC
>13|NA|TRBJ1-1|TRBV2
CASIPGGRLEAFF
TGTGCCAGCATTCCGGGGGGGAGGCTTGAAGCTTTCTTT
>15|TRBD1|TRBJ1-1|TRBV6-5
CASSSTGVMNTEAFF
TGTGCCAGCAGTTCGACAGGGGTAATGAACACTGAAGCTTTCTTT
>13|NA|TRBJ2-2|TRBV7-3
CASSLGNTGELFF
TGTGCCAGCAGCCTAGGGAACACCGGGGAGCTGTTTTTT
>11|NA|TRBJ1-1|TRBV10-3
CAIKGGTEAFF
TGTGCCATCAAGGGGGGGACTGAAGCTTTCTTT
>15|NA|TRBJ2-3|TRBV27
CASSLRQISTDTQYF
TGTGCCAGCAGTTTACGCCAGATCAGCACAGATACGCAGTATTTT
>13|TRBD1|TRBJ1-5|TRBV19
CASSIQGAQPQHF
TGTGCCAGTAGTATACAGGGGGCTCAGCCCCAGCATTTT
>14|NA|TRBJ1-5|TRBV5-1
CASSLASGNQPQHF
TGCGCCAGCAGCTTGGCCTCGGGAAATCAGCCCCAGCATTTT
>14|TRBD1|TRBJ2-2|TRBV27
CASSSRTGTGELFF
TGTGCCAGCAGTTCCAGGACAGGAACCGGGGAGCTGTTTTTT
>15|NA|TRBJ1-2|TRBV7-9
CASSLGREVDYGYTF
TGTGCCAGCAGCTTAGGCCGGGAAGTGGACTATGGCTACACCTTC
>15|NA|TRBJ2-7|TRBV5-1
CASSLEKISSYEQYF
TGCGCCAGCAGCTTGGAAAAGATCAGTTCCTACGAGCAGTACTTC
>12|NA|TRBJ1-3|TRBV28
CASTNSGNTIYF
TGTGCCAGCACCAACTCTGGAAACACCATATATTTT
>12|NA|TRBJ1-2|TRBV6-5
CASRREVDGYTF
TGTGCCAGCAGGAGGGAAGTGGATGGCTACACCTTC
>16|TRBD1|TRBJ1-5|TRBV28
CASSLDRARLGQPQHF
TGTGCCAGCAGTCTAGACAGGGCACGGTTGGGTCAGCCCCAGCATTTT
>16|NA|TRBJ1-6|TRBV27
CASSLMITFNNSPLHF
TGTGCCAGCAGTTTAATGATCACATTCAATAATTCACCCCTCCACTTT
>13|TRBD1|TRBJ2-7|TRBV9
CASSRDRGHEQYF
TGTGCCAGCAGCCGGGACAGGGGACACGAGCAGTACTTC
>14|TRBD1|TRBJ1-5|TRBV7-6
CASSPGQGHQPQHF
TGTGCCAGCAGCCCTGGACAGGGGCATCAGCCCCAGCATTTT
>16|TRBD1|TRBJ1-2|TRBV4-3
CASSLRTGTGNYGYTF
TGCGCCAGCAGCCTCCGGACAGGGACAGGAAACTATGGCTACACCTTC
>17|NA|TRBJ2-5|TRBV9
CASSVAPYPRGRETQYF
TGTGCCAGCAGCGTAGCCCCGTATCCCAGGGGGAGGGAGACCCAGTACTTC
>13|NA|TRBJ1-6|TRBV5-1
CASSLGVDSPLHF
TGCGCCAGCAGCTTAGGGGTCGATTCACCCCTCCACTTT
>16|NA|TRBJ1-6|TRBV19
CASSIGRLGGNSPLHF
TGTGCCAGTAGTATAGGACGGCTCGGAGGGAATTCACCCCTCCACTTT
>13|NA|TRBJ2-5|TRBV6-5
CASSLQGRETQYF
TGTGCCAGCAGCCTACAGGGGAGGGAGACCCAGTACTTC